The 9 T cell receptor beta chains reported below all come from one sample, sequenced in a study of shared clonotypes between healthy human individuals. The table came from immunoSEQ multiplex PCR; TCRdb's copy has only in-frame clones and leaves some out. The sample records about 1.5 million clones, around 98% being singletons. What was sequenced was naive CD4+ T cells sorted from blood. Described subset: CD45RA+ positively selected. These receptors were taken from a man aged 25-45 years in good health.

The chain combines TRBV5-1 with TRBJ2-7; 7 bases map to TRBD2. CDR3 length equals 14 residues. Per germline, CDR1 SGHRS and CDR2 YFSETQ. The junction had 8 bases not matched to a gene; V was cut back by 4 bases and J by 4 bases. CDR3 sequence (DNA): TGCGCCAGCAGCGCCGGACTAGGGAGTTACGAGCAGTACTTC. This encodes CASSAGLGSYEQYF. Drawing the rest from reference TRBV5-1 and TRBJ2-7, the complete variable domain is KAGVTQTPRYLIKTRGQQVTLSCSPISGHRSVSWYQQTPGQGLQFLFEYFSETQRNKGNFPGRFSGRQFSNSRSEMNVSTLELGDSALYLCASSAGLGSYEQYFGPGTRLTVT.

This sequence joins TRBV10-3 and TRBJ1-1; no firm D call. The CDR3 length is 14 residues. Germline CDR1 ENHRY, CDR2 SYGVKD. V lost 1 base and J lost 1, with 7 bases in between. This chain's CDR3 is CAISEWQRNTEAFF. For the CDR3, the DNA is TGTGCCATCAGTGAGTGGCAGAGGAACACTGAAGCTTTCTTT.

The CDR3 coding sequence is TGTGCCGGCGGGAGGTCCCCTCTCGAGCAGTACTTC. Amino acids: CAGGRSPLEQYF. The rearrangement joins TRBV6-1 to TRBJ2-7; 8 bases are shared with TRBD2. CDR3 length equals 12 residues. The V gene end was trimmed by 11 bases and the J gene end by 6 bases; junction bases not matched to a gene: 9. Germline V gene data show CDR1 as MNHNS and CDR2 as SASEGT.

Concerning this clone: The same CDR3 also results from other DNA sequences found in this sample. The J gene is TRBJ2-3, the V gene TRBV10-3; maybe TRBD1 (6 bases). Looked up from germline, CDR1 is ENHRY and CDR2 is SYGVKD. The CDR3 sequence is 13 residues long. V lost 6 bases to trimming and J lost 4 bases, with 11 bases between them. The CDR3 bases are TGTGCCATCAGCGAGCCAGGGGCAGATACGCAGTATTTT. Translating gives CAISEPGADTQYF.

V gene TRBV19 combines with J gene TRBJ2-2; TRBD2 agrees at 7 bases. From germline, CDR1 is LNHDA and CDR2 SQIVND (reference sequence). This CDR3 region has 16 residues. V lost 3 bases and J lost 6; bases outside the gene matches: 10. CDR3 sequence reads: CASSMGRGRGSGELFF. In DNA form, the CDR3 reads TGTGCCAGTAGTATGGGGCGCGGGAGAGGGTCCGGGGAGCTGTTTTTT.

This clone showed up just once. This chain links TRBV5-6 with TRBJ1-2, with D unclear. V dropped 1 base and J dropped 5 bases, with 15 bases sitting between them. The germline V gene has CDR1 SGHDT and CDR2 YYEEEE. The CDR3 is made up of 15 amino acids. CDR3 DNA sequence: TGTGCCAGCAGCTTGTATTCAGCAGACGGGTATGGCTACACCTTC. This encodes CASSLYSADGYGYTF. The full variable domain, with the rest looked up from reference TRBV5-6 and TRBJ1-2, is DAGVTQSPTHLIKTRGQQVTLRCSPKSGHDTVSWYQQALGQGPQFIFQYYEEEERQRGNFPDRFSGHQFPNYSSELNVNALLLGDSALYLCASSLYSADGYGYTFGSGTRLTVV.

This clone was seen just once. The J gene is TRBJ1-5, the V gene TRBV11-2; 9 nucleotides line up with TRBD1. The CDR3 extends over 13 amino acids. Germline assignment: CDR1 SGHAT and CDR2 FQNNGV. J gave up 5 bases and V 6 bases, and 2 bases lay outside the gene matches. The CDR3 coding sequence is TGTGCCAGCAGGCGGACAGGGGATCAGCCCCAGCATTTT. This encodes CASRRTGDQPQHF.

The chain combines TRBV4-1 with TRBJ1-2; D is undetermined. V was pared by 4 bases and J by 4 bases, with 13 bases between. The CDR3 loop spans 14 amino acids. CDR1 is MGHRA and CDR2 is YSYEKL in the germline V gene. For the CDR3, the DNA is TGCGCCAGCAGCCCAACAGAGGGAAGCTATGGCTACACCTTC. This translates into CASSPTEGSYGYTF.

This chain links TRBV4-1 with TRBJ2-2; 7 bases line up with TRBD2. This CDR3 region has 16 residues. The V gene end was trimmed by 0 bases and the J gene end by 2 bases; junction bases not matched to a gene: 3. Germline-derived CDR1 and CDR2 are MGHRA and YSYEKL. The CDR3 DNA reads TGCGCCAGCAGCCAAGAGCTAGCGGTAAACACCGGGGAGCTGTTTTTT. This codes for CASSQELAVNTGELFF.